This T cell receptor (beta chain) was obtained from a study of T cell responses to AZD1222 COVID-19 vaccine. Worth noting for this clone: Its target is unknown.

Overall study findings and caveats: Baseline testing showed seropositivity in only five to seven AZD1222 recipients. Reports say nearly half of spike-specific TCRs go after unmutated variant regions. No repertoire was sampled before or during the peak T cell response, only after it.

There are 17 residues in the CDR3. The germline CDR1 and CDR2 sequences are SEHNR and FQNEAQ (reference sequence). The V gene lost 5 bases and the J gene lost 1 base, with 20 bases spanning the gap. Profiling relied on immunoSEQ multiplex PCR, and the TCRdb table lists in-frame clones only, not all of them. This table has roughly 140,000 clones, roughly 92% appearing once. This TCR derives from an adult in good health. The chain is built from TRBV7-9 and TRBJ2-5; D possibly corresponds to TRBD2 (5 bases). Sample: peripheral blood, taken on day 0 of AZD1222 vaccination. The CDR3 bases are TGTGCCAGCAGCCCCGGTTCTGGACTGGGCTTCCAAGAGACCCAGTACTTC. This codes for CASSPGSGLGFQETQYF.